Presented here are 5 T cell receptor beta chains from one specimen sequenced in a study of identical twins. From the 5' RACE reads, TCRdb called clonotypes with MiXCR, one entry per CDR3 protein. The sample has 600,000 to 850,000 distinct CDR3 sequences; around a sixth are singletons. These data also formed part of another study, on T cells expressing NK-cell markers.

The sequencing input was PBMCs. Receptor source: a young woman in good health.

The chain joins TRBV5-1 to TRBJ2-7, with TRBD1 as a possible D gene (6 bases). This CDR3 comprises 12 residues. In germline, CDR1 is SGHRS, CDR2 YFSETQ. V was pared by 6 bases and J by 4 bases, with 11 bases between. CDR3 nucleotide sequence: TGCGCCAGCAAACAGGGAGTGTACGAGCAGTACTTC. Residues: CASKQGVYEQYF.

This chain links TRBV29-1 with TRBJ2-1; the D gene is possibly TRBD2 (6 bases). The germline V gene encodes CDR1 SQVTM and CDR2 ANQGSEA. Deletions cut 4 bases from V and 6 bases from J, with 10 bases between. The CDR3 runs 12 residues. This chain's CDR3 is CSVAGDCNEQFF. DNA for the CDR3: TGCAGCGTTGCCGGGGACTGCAATGAGCAGTTCTTC.

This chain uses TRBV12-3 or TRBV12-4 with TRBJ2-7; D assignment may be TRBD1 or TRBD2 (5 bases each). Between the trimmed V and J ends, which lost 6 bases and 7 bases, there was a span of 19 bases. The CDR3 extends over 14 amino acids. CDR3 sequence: CASSPGAFEGEQYF. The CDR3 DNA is TGTGCCAGCAGCCCGGGTGCCTTTGAGGGGGAGCAGTACTTC.

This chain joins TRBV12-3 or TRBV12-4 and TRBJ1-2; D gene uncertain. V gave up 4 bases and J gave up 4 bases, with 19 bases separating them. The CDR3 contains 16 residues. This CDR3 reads CASSYSVSALIYGYTF. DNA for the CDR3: TGTGCCAGCAGTTACTCGGTTTCAGCCCTAATCTATGGCTACACCTTC.

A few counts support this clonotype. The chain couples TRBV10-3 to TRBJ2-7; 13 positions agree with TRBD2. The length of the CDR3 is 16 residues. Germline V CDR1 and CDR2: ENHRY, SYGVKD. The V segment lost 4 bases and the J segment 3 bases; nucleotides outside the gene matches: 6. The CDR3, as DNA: TGTGCCATCAGTGCGGGGACTAGCGGGGAACACTACGAGCAGTACTTC. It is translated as CAISAGTSGEHYEQYF.